A single sample gave rise to the 27 T cell receptor beta chains below, sequenced in a study of cytomegalovirus exposure and HLA in healthy donors. The repertoire was sequenced with immunoSEQ multiplex PCR; TCRdb's copy has only in-frame clones and lacks some. Here the sample spans some 120,000 clones, about nine tenths being singletons. Sequencing was performed on PBMCs. The receptors shown here come from a man under 40 in good health and CMV-seronegative.

J is TRBJ2-2 and V is TRBV9, with 9 bases lining up with TRBD2. Germline trimming cut 2 bases from V and 7 bases from J; bases unmatched to any gene: 9. From germline, CDR1 is SGDLS and CDR2 YYNGEE. The CDR3 is made up of 16 amino acids. The CDR3 protein is CASSVGVAGAFGELFF. The CDR3 bases are TGTGCCAGCAGCGTGGGGGTAGCGGGAGCGTTCGGGGAGCTGTTTTTT.

This clone came up once. This sequence joins TRBV9 and TRBJ2-3; D unresolved. The CDR3 is 14 amino acids. The germline CDR1 and CDR2 sequences are SGDLS and YYNGEE. Between the trimmed V and J ends, which lost 0 bases and 4 bases, there was a span of 9 bases. DNA for the CDR3: TGTGCCAGCAGCGTAGGGGTAGCCCCAGATACGCAGTATTTT. This encodes CASSVGVAPDTQYF.

This sequence joins TRBV7-6 and TRBJ2-5, with 8 bases aligning to TRBD2. Trimming removed 1 base from V and 5 bases from J; junction bases left unmatched: 15. The CDR3 sequence is 18 residues long. Germline values: CDR1 SGHVS, CDR2 FNYEAQ. The CDR3 here is CASSLERLSGSNWETQYF. As DNA, the CDR3 is TGTGCCAGCAGCTTAGAGCGACTGAGCGGGAGTAACTGGGAGACCCAGTACTTC. The full variable domain, rest sourced from reference TRBV7-6 and TRBJ2-5, is GAGVSQSPRYKVTKRGQDVALRCDPISGHVSLYWYRQALGQGPEFLTYFNYEAQQDKSGLPNDRFSAERPEGSISTLTIQRTEQRDSAMYRCASSLERLSGSNWETQYFGPGTRLLVL.

This chain uses TRBV6-1 with TRBJ2-7; D not resolved. CDR1 MNHNS and CDR2 SASEGT come from the germline V gene. The V and J ends lost 1 base and 0 bases respectively, with 16 bases between them. This CDR3 comprises 17 residues. CDR3 bases: TGTGCCAGCAGTGAAGGTGGCCAGCGAACGAGCTCCTACGAGCAGTACTTC. Its protein is CASSEGGQRTSSYEQYF.

This rearrangement joins TRBV7-3 to TRBJ2-5; TRBD2 aligns across 10 bases. The CDR3 is 15 residues long. V trimming: 5 bases; J trimming: 5 bases; junction bases outside the gene matches: 8. Germline CDR1 and CDR2: SGHTA and FQGTGA. CDR3 protein: CASSSSGRPEETQYF. Here the CDR3 DNA reads TGTGCCAGCAGCAGTAGCGGGAGGCCAGAGGAGACCCAGTACTTC.

CDR3 sequence: CASSRTGPSEQFF. CDR3 sequence (DNA): TGCGCCAGCAGCCGGACAGGGCCCTCGGAGCAGTTCTTC. The chain has TRBV10-1 and TRBJ2-1; the match to TRBD1 covers 8 bases. After removal of 6 bases from V and 10 bases from J, the junction contained 8 bases not matched to a gene. Germline V gene sequence: CDR1 WNHNN, CDR2 SYGVQD (reference sequence). The CDR3 spans 13 residues.

J is TRBJ1-1 and V is TRBV5-4, with D maybe TRBD1 (6 bases). This CDR3 spans 14 amino acids. V gave up 3 bases and J gave up 3 bases, with 12 bases separating them. CDR1 and CDR2 from the germline V gene are SGHNT and YYREEE (reference sequence). The CDR3 loop reads CASSWGQGDTEAFF. In DNA form, the CDR3 reads TGTGCCAGCAGCTGGGGGCAGGGTGACACTGAAGCTTTCTTT. Full variable domain (missing parts from reference TRBV5-4 and TRBJ1-1): ETGVTQSPTHLIKTRGQQVTLRCSSQSGHNTVSWYQQALGQGPQFIFQYYREEENGRGNFPPRFSGLQFPNYSSELNVNALELDDSALYLCASSWGQGDTEAFFGQGTRLTVV.

The J gene is TRBJ2-6, the V gene TRBV6-1; TRBD2 aligns across 8 bases. V lost 0 bases, J lost 2 bases, and 3 bases stayed unmatched. Per the germline V gene, CDR1 is MNHNS and CDR2 is SASEGT. The CDR3 is 17 residues long. The chain's CDR3 is CASSEARLAPGANVLTF. The CDR3 region has the DNA TGTGCCAGCAGTGAAGCCCGACTAGCGCCTGGGGCCAACGTCCTGACTTTC.

This clone has more than one count but fewer than ten. The V and J genes are TRBV6-5 and TRBJ1-5; D gene uncertain. The CDR3 contains 15 residues. V was shortened by 6 bases and J by 1 base, with 13 bases between the two germline ends. The germline V gene has CDR1 MNHEY and CDR2 SVGAGI. The CDR3 protein is CASRYSLWSNQPQHF. The CDR3, as DNA: TGTGCCAGCAGGTACAGCCTTTGGAGCAATCAGCCCCAGCATTTT.

The V and J genes are TRBV7-9 and TRBJ1-1; 8 positions agree with TRBD1. This CDR3 is 15 amino acids long. V was clipped by 5 bases and J by 5 bases; unmatched bases: 10. Germline V gives CDR1 SEHNR, CDR2 FQNEAQ (reference sequence). The CDR3 reads CASSISGGAGTEAFF. As DNA, the CDR3 is TGTGCCAGCAGCATATCAGGGGGCGCGGGGACTGAAGCTTTCTTT.

This clone has a handful of counts. This chain connects TRBV14 to TRBJ1-1, with D unclear. The germline V gene encodes CDR1 SGHDN and CDR2 FVKESK. The CDR3 has 12 amino acids. V was trimmed by 5 bases and J by 8 bases, leaving 12 bases between them. CDR3 sequence: CASSLRGREAFF. The CDR3 region has the DNA TGTGCCAGCAGCTTACGAGGGAGGGAAGCTTTCTTT.

The V gene is TRBV7-3, the J gene TRBJ2-5; 8 positions agree with TRBD2. The CDR3 has 15 residues. Trimming cost V 3 bases and J 3 bases; bases outside gene matches: 6. CDR1 SGHTA and CDR2 FQGTGA come from the germline V gene. CDR3 loop: CASSFISGNEETQYF. CDR3 coding DNA: TGTGCCAGCAGCTTTATTAGCGGGAACGAAGAGACCCAGTACTTC.

This sequence joins TRBV6-4 and TRBJ2-2; D unclear. CDR1 and CDR2 (germline): MRHNA, SNTAGT. Trimming removed 2 bases from V and 3 bases from J, with 4 bases in between. This CDR3 contains 13 residues. The CDR3 is CASSDSDTGELFF. CDR3 in DNA: TGTGCCAGCAGTGACAGCGACACCGGGGAGCTGTTTTTT.

This rearrangement joins TRBV7-2 to TRBJ2-3; 9 nucleotides align to TRBD2. Trimming at V came to 5 bases and at J to 4 bases, leaving 13 bases not matched to a gene. The CDR3 spans 17 residues. CDR1 SGHTA and CDR2 FQGNSA come from the germline V gene. The CDR3 is CASSLRSVAGAADTQYF. The CDR3 coding sequence is TGTGCCAGCAGCCTCCGCTCAGTAGCGGGAGCCGCAGATACGCAGTATTTT.

The CDR3 region has the DNA TGTGCCAGCAGCTTTGGACAGCGACCCTATGGCTACACCTTC. As protein: CASSFGQRPYGYTF. This sequence joins TRBV5-6 and TRBJ1-2; TRBD1 is a possible D gene (6 bases). V was cut by 2 bases and J by 4 bases, with 12 bases left in between. This CDR3 spans 14 amino acids. Germline assignment: CDR1 SGHDT and CDR2 YYEEEE.

The rearrangement uses TRBV5-1 and TRBJ2-5, with 12 bases fitting TRBD2. Unmatched junction bases numbered 10, after V lost 0 bases and J lost 1 base. The CDR3 covers 19 residues. Germline values: CDR1 SGHRS, CDR2 YFSETQ. In nucleotides, the CDR3 is TGCGCCAGCAGCTTGGCTCCTAGCGGGAGGGCTGGGGTCCAAGAGACCCAGTACTTC. Its translation: CASSLAPSGRAGVQETQYF.

The chain combines TRBV7-8 with TRBJ2-3; D gene uncertain. This CDR3 has 13 amino acids. The V end lost 1 base, the J end lost 2 bases, and 4 bases lay between the germline ends. Germline CDR1 and CDR2: SGHVS and FQNEAQ. CDR3 nucleotide sequence: TGTGCCAGCAGCTTAGACTACACAGATACGCAGTATTTT. As protein: CASSLDYTDTQYF.

The V gene is TRBV5-1, the J gene TRBJ1-2; tentatively, D is TRBD1 (6 bases). Germline V gene lookup returns CDR1 SGHRS and CDR2 YFSETQ. This CDR3 has 12 residues. Trimming removed 0 bases at V and 8 bases at J, with 8 bases between. CDR3 sequence reads: CASSLEGEGYTF. CDR3 coding DNA: TGCGCCAGCAGCTTGGAGGGGGAAGGCTACACCTTC.

V usage is TRBV7-7 and J usage is TRBJ2-2; 10 bases agree with TRBD1. The CDR3 consists of 14 residues. Germline loops: CDR1 SSHAT, CDR2 FNYEAQ (reference sequence). The V segment lost 5 bases and the J segment 7 bases; nucleotides outside the gene matches: 4. The DNA of the CDR3 is TGTGCCAGCAGCAAGACAGGGGGCGGCGGGGAGCTGTTTTTT. The encoded protein is CASSKTGGGGELFF.

In its sample, this clone was seen once. The rearrangement links TRBV11-2 to TRBJ2-1, with a weak D call TRBD1 (6 bases). The CDR3 is 13 residues long. Germline V gene lookup returns CDR1 SGHAT and CDR2 FQNNGV. V lost 8 bases, J lost 5 bases, and 13 bases lay in between. CDR3 coding DNA: TGTGCCAGCGCCTTAGGGGACAACAATGAGCAGTTCTTC. This encodes CASALGDNNEQFF.

This clone was picked up one time. The V and J genes are TRBV5-1 and TRBJ2-6; D uncertain. Germline V gene lookup returns CDR1 SGHRS and CDR2 YFSETQ. Deletions cut 3 bases from V and 3 bases from J, with 10 bases between. CDR3 length equals 15 residues. For the CDR3, the DNA is TGCGCCAGCAGCTCACAGACCCGTGGGGCCAACGTCCTGACTTTC. It codes for CASSSQTRGANVLTF.

The CDR3 protein is CAWSAGFGYTF. The CDR3 nucleotides are TGTGCCTGGAGTGCGGGGTTTGGCTACACCTTC. This rearrangement joins TRBV30 to TRBJ1-2; D is unresolved. The V gene's germline CDR1 is GTSNPN and CDR2 SVGIG (reference sequence). V lost 1 base and J lost 7, with 7 bases in between. The CDR3 spans 11 residues.

This clone has more than one count but fewer than ten. This chain uses TRBV10-1 with TRBJ2-7; 9 bases are a match to TRBD2. V lost 2 bases, J lost 1 base, and 6 bases stayed unmatched. The CDR3 sequence is 16 residues long. Germline lookup yields CDR1 WNHNN and CDR2 SYGVQD (reference sequence). This CDR3 reads CASSEKGLAGSYEQYF. In DNA, the CDR3 is TGCGCCAGCAGTGAGAAGGGGCTAGCGGGATCCTACGAGCAGTACTTC.

The J gene is TRBJ2-7, the V gene TRBV6-6; D is perhaps TRBD1 (6 bases). Germline CDR1 MNHNY, CDR2 SVGAGI (reference sequence). V lost 4 bases to trimming and J lost 2 bases, with 12 bases between them. The length of the CDR3 is 14 residues. Written as DNA, the CDR3 is TGTGCCAGCAGTTTTAGGACAGAGGCCTACGAGCAGTACTTC. Amino acids: CASSFRTEAYEQYF.

The chain is built from TRBV9 and TRBJ2-5; possibly TRBD2 for D (6 bases). Germline V gene sequence: CDR1 SGDLS, CDR2 YYNGEE. Trimming cost V 3 bases and J 5 bases, with 14 bases left between them. This CDR3 has 14 residues. CDR3 sequence: CASSGAPGGETQYF. The CDR3 region has the DNA TGTGCCAGCAGCGGAGCGCCAGGAGGGGAGACCCAGTACTTC.

A single count supports this clone. The rearrangement links TRBV5-4 to TRBJ2-7, with TRBD1 matching over 10 bases. Germline V lookup: CDR1 SGHNT, CDR2 YYREEE (reference sequence). This CDR3 comprises 14 residues. Germline trimming cut 2 bases from V and 3 bases from J; bases unmatched to any gene: 2. The CDR3 DNA reads as TGTGCCAGCAGCTTCCGGGACAGGGGCTACGAGCAGTACTTC. Translated, it gives CASSFRDRGYEQYF.

This clone has more than one count but fewer than ten. The chain combines TRBV2 with TRBJ1-2; perhaps TRBD1 as D (6 bases). CDR1 and CDR2 from the germline V gene are SNHLY and FYNNEI. V was cut by 7 bases and J by 7 bases, with 10 bases left in between. The CDR3 contains 11 residues. CDR3 nucleotide sequence: TGTGCCAGCACTGACAGGTCTGGCTACACCTTC. As protein: CASTDRSGYTF.